The 22 T cell receptor beta chains below were found in one sample sequenced in a study of PD-1 blockade in mismatch repair-deficient tumors. Method: immunoSEQ multiplex PCR; TCRdb's copy keeps in-frame clones and lacks some. This table holds roughly 120,000 clones, roughly 90% found once. The source was peripheral blood, collected approximately 69 weeks after starting pembrolizumab. Every receptor here comes from an adult with mismatch repair-deficient cancer.

The V and J genes are TRBV6-6 and TRBJ2-1; 11 positions agree with TRBD2. Germline loops: CDR1 MNHNY, CDR2 SVGAGI (reference sequence). V was pared by 6 bases and J by 7 bases, with 8 bases of the junction left unmatched. The CDR3 has 15 amino acids. The CDR3 nucleotides are TGTGCCAGCAGCCTACTAGCGGGAGTAAAAAATGAGCAGTTCTTC. Encoded protein: CASSLLAGVKNEQFF.

The chain couples TRBV19 to TRBJ2-7, with D perhaps TRBD2 (6 bases). This CDR3 is 15 amino acids long. V was clipped by 2 bases and J by 1 base, with 12 bases between them. Germline lookup yields CDR1 LNHDA and CDR2 SQIVND (reference sequence). The CDR3 DNA reads as TGTGCCAGTAGTATACGGAACGGGAGTTCCTACGAGCAGTACTTC. Encoded protein: CASSIRNGSSYEQYF.

This clone was detected once. V usage is TRBV27 and J usage is TRBJ1-4, with a possible D match to TRBD1 (5 bases). Germline CDR1 is MNHEY and CDR2 is SMNVEV (reference sequence). Trimming shortened V by 5 bases and J by 13 bases, and 11 bases separated the two germline ends. This CDR3 is 11 amino acids long. The CDR3 here is CASSAGNRLFF. DNA of the CDR3: TGTGCCAGCAGTGCAGGGAATAGACTGTTTTTT.

The chain couples TRBV7-9 to TRBJ2-1; the match to TRBD2 covers 12 bases. With V trimmed by 4 bases and J by 5 bases, 9 bases remained unmatched. This CDR3 contains 17 residues. The germline V gene has CDR1 SEHNR and CDR2 FQNEAQ (reference sequence). CDR3 protein: CASSSIPSGRADNEQFF. CDR3 nucleotides: TGTGCCAGCAGCTCCATCCCTAGCGGGAGGGCGGACAATGAGCAGTTCTTC.

The chain has TRBV7-6 and TRBJ2-5; 11 nucleotides agree with TRBD2. The CDR3 covers 18 residues. CDR1 is SGHVS and CDR2 is FNYEAQ in the germline V gene. Trimming at V came to 2 bases and at J to 9 bases, leaving 17 bases not matched to a gene. CDR3 DNA: TGTGCCAGCAGCTTACCGAGACTAGCGGGAAAGGGGGATTGGGCCCAGTACTTC. Protein: CASSLPRLAGKGDWAQYF.

The chain combines TRBV15 with TRBJ2-3; 10 nucleotides match TRBD2. Germline values: CDR1 LNHNV, CDR2 YYDKDF (reference sequence). There are 18 residues in the CDR3. V gave up 0 bases and J gave up 4 bases; unmatched junction bases: 10. CDR3 in amino acids: CATSRDRLAGETADTQYF. The CDR3 DNA follows: TGTGCCACCAGCAGAGATAGGCTAGCGGGAGAAACTGCAGATACGCAGTATTTT.

The chain is built from TRBV9 and TRBJ1-3; D is uncertain. Germline CDR1 and CDR2: SGDLS and YYNGEE. The CDR3 runs 13 residues. V was clipped by 6 bases and J by 0 bases, with 7 bases between them. The CDR3: CASKSNSGNTIYF. The CDR3 DNA reads TGTGCCAGCAAGTCGAACTCTGGAAACACCATATATTTT.

The chain carries TRBV7-2 and TRBJ1-2; 11 bases map to TRBD1. The CDR3 extends over 16 amino acids. V lost 4 bases, J lost 4 bases, and 8 bases stayed unmatched. In germline, CDR1 is SGHTA, CDR2 FQGNSA. CDR3 protein: CASSSKDRGHFYGYTF. The CDR3 bases are TGTGCCAGCAGCTCAAAGGACAGGGGGCACTTCTATGGCTACACCTTC.

The chain joins TRBV2 to TRBJ1-2; 7 nucleotides match TRBD1. V gave up 2 bases and J gave up 4 bases; unmatched junction bases: 4. Germline CDR1 and CDR2: SNHLY and FYNNEI. The CDR3 has 14 residues. The CDR3: CASSEQGVFYGYTF. For the CDR3, the DNA is TGTGCCAGCAGTGAACAGGGGGTCTTCTATGGCTACACCTTC.

The genes are TRBV14 and TRBJ1-3; unclear D gene. V was cut by 2 bases and J by 4 bases, with 3 bases left in between. Germline V CDR1 and CDR2: SGHDN, FVKESK. This CDR3 is 12 amino acids long. The CDR3 here is CASSQRGNTIYF. The CDR3 DNA sequence: TGTGCCAGCAGCCAAAGGGGAAACACCATATATTTT.

The sample holds a few counts of this clone. CDR3 loop: CASRANYGYTF. As DNA, the CDR3 is TGTGCCAGCAGGGCAAACTATGGCTACACCTTC. The rearrangement uses TRBV28 and TRBJ1-2; D unclear. V gave up 6 bases and J gave up 2 bases, with 4 bases separating them. The CDR3 sequence is 11 residues long. CDR1 and CDR2 (germline): MDHEN, SYDVKM.

The chain has TRBV23-1 and TRBJ2-5; the match to TRBD1 covers 8 bases. TRBV23-1 is designated an ORF whose function remains uncertain. Trimming removed 0 bases from V and 5 bases from J; junction bases left unmatched: 8. The CDR3 covers 16 residues. The CDR3 reads CASSQSGQGASETQYF. The CDR3 bases are TGCGCCAGCAGTCAATCGGGGCAGGGGGCATCGGAGACCCAGTACTTC.

The chain is built from TRBV4-1 and TRBJ2-3; 11 nucleotides agree with TRBD2. The trim removed 0 bases at V and 3 bases at J, leaving 8 bases unmatched. Germline CDR1 reads MGHRA; CDR2 reads YSYEKL. There are 18 residues in the CDR3. CDR3: CASSQDPTSGRSTDTQYF. The DNA for the CDR3 is TGCGCCAGCAGCCAAGACCCCACTAGCGGGAGATCGACAGATACGCAGTATTTT.

The chain combines TRBV4-1 with TRBJ1-2, with TRBD1 matching 12 bases. This CDR3 is 16 amino acids long. With 0 bases clipped from V and 7 bases from J, the junction kept 6 bases outside the gene matches. Germline-derived CDR1 and CDR2 are MGHRA and YSYEKL. CDR3 sequence (DNA): TGCGCCAGCAGCCAAGAACCGGGACAGGGGGCGCTTGGCTACACCTTC. Its translation is CASSQEPGQGALGYTF.

The gene calls are TRBV6-1 and TRBJ2-7; 11 positions agree with TRBD2. CDR3 length: 15 residues. CDR1 is MNHNS, CDR2 SASEGT, per germline. J lost 6 bases, V lost 4 bases, and 8 bases had no gene match. The CDR3 here is CASSVTRLAGLEQYF. Here the CDR3 DNA reads TGTGCCAGCAGTGTCACGAGACTAGCGGGACTCGAGCAGTACTTC.

J is TRBJ2-7 and V is TRBV27, with a weak D call TRBD1 (7 bases). Trimming took 4 bases from V and 4 from J, leaving 17 bases between them. The CDR3 spans 15 residues. Germline-derived CDR1 and CDR2 are MNHEY and SMNVEV (reference sequence). CDR3: CASSYEAGGGYEQYF. As DNA, the CDR3 is TGTGCCAGCAGTTATGAAGCAGGGGGAGGATACGAGCAGTACTTC.

The J gene is TRBJ2-3, the V gene TRBV19; 14 nucleotides match TRBD2. Trimming took 5 bases from V and 8 from J; bases not matched to a gene: 9. Per the germline V gene, CDR1 is LNHDA and CDR2 is SQIVND (reference sequence). The CDR3 totals 16 residues. The CDR3 DNA is TGTGCCAGTAGTGCCCAGACTAGCGGGAGGGGTGGTACGCAGTATTTT. This sequence encodes CASSAQTSGRGGTQYF.

The V call is TRBV30, the J call TRBJ2-7, with 9 bases matching TRBD2. There are 19 residues in the CDR3. V gave up 2 bases and J gave up 1 base; unmatched junction bases: 18. Germline CDR1 reads GTSNPN; CDR2 reads SVGIG (reference sequence). The CDR3 region has the DNA TGTGCCTGGAGTCGACTAGCGGTTTTACTCCGAAAGAGGTCCTACGAGCAGTACTTC. It specifies CAWSRLAVLLRKRSYEQYF.

This rearrangement joins TRBV28 to TRBJ2-3, with 7 bases matching TRBD1. CDR3 size: 21 residues. Germline values: CDR1 MDHEN, CDR2 SYDVKM. V gave up 6 bases and J gave up 0 bases; unmatched junction bases: 24. DNA for the CDR3: TGTGCCAGCAGGGACGGGGACAGCCCGAAGGTCCGTCCCTCTAGCACAGATACGCAGTATTTT. This encodes CASRDGDSPKVRPSSTDTQYF.

This clone was picked up one time. The chain's CDR3 is CASSIVTRPDTQYF. The CDR3 DNA is TGTGCCAGTAGTATTGTGACTAGGCCAGATACGCAGTATTTT. The rearrangement uses TRBV19 and TRBJ2-3; perhaps TRBD2 as D (6 bases). Trimming pared 3 bases from V and 4 bases from J, leaving 11 bases between. The CDR3 consists of 14 residues. Per germline, CDR1 LNHDA and CDR2 SQIVND (reference sequence).

This chain's CDR3 is CASSSGTSYNEQFF. The CDR3 DNA is TGCGCCAGCAGTAGCGGGACCTCCTACAATGAGCAGTTCTTC. V usage is TRBV4-1 and J usage is TRBJ2-1, with 8 bases lining up with TRBD2. This CDR3 has 14 residues. The germline gives CDR1 MGHRA, CDR2 YSYEKL. V shed 6 bases, J shed 0 bases, and the junction held 1 base outside the gene matches.

The chain combines TRBV4-1 with TRBJ2-7; D not resolved. V lost 4 bases and J lost 1, with 11 bases in between. From germline, CDR1 is MGHRA and CDR2 YSYEKL. This CDR3 has 14 amino acids. The CDR3 is CASSPSGLSYEQYF. The CDR3 nucleotides are TGCGCCAGCAGCCCGTCCGGGCTATCCTACGAGCAGTACTTC.